The 21 T cell receptor beta chains listed next were all sequenced from one sample in a study of a mutant IDH1 vaccine in newly diagnosed glioma. The method was immunoSEQ multiplex PCR; TCRdb's version includes in-frame clones alone and lacks a portion of them. Here the sample spans 35,000 to 45,000 clones, about four fifths being singletons. Time point noted: week 5, during vaccination. It was 300 ug of mutant IDH1 20-mer peptide that made up each vaccine dose, given with topical imiquimod. No antigens are known for them. Sequences were derived from PBMCs, sampled from a glioma patient whose treatment included an IDH1 peptide vaccine. These receptors all stem from a man between 50 and 59 years old with glioma.

The V and J genes are TRBV4-1 and TRBJ2-3, with D maybe TRBD2 (7 bases). With 1 base removed from V and 5 bases from J, the gap between germline ends came to 16 bases. The CDR3 totals 16 residues. CDR1 is MGHRA, CDR2 YSYEKL, per germline. The CDR3 loop is CASSQAGAGVIDTQYF. The CDR3 DNA reads TGCGCCAGCAGCCAAGCAGGGGCGGGAGTTATAGATACGCAGTATTTT.

The chain uses TRBV7-8 and TRBJ2-2; D is uncertain. This CDR3 is 13 amino acids long. V gave up 5 bases and J gave up 9 bases, with 13 bases separating them. The germline V gene has CDR1 SGHVS and CDR2 FQNEAQ. CDR3 in amino acids: CASSPSSRRELFF. The DNA of the CDR3 is TGTGCCAGCAGCCCTTCGTCCCGGAGGGAGCTGTTTTTT.

V is TRBV2 and J is TRBJ2-3, with TRBD1 as a possible D gene (6 bases). Germline CDR1 SNHLY, CDR2 FYNNEI. The CDR3 totals 13 residues. V lost 10 bases, J lost 1 base, and 12 bases lay in between. The chain's CDR3 is CATQGYGTDTQYF. In nucleotides, the CDR3 is TGTGCCACCCAGGGGTATGGCACAGATACGCAGTATTTT.

The V and J genes are TRBV11-1 and TRBJ2-7; 9 bases line up with TRBD2. The CDR3 runs to 17 residues. From germline, CDR1 is SGHAT and CDR2 FQDESV (reference sequence). The J segment lost 5 bases and the V segment lost 4 bases, leaving 15 bases of the junction unmatched. As DNA, the CDR3 is TGTGCCAGCAGCTCGAAGCTCCCCGGGACTAGCAGACACGAGCAGTACTTC. Its translation is CASSSKLPGTSRHEQYF.

This clone has more than one count but fewer than ten. The V and J genes are TRBV2 and TRBJ1-5; no clear D. V was trimmed by 4 bases and J by 4 bases, leaving 5 bases between them. From germline, CDR1 is SNHLY and CDR2 FYNNEI. The CDR3 totals 12 residues. Here the CDR3 DNA reads TGTGCCAGCAGTGTCTTAAATCAGCCCCAGCATTTT. Protein product: CASSVLNQPQHF.

The chain is built from TRBV9 and TRBJ1-2, with unresolved D. Trimming pared 0 bases from V and 4 bases from J, leaving 10 bases between. The V gene's germline CDR1 is SGDLS and CDR2 YYNGEE. CDR3 length equals 14 residues. CDR3 region: CASSVEVSSYGYTF. Here the CDR3 DNA reads TGTGCCAGCAGCGTAGAGGTCTCATCCTATGGCTACACCTTC. Full variable domain (rest looked up from reference TRBV9 and TRBJ1-2): DSGVTQTPKHLITATGQRVTLRCSPRSGDLSVYWYQQSLDQGLQFLIQYYNGEERAKGNILERFSAQQFPDLHSELNLSSLELGDSALYFCASSVEVSSYGYTFGSGTRLTVV.

A single count supports this clone. The rearrangement uses TRBV27 and TRBJ2-5; 10 bases align to TRBD1. The CDR3 extends over 15 amino acids. Germline V gives CDR1 MNHEY, CDR2 SMNVEV (reference sequence). V lost 6 bases to trimming and J lost 5 bases; unmatched junction nucleotides: 9. The CDR3 protein is CASRTSDRGLETQYF. CDR3 bases: TGTGCCAGCAGAACTTCCGACAGGGGGCTGGAGACCCAGTACTTC.

V gene TRBV28 combines with J gene TRBJ1-4; D remains unclear. This CDR3 comprises 13 residues. V lost 6 bases to trimming and J lost 5 bases, with 10 bases between them. Germline assignment: CDR1 MDHEN and CDR2 SYDVKM. The DNA for the CDR3 is TGTGCCAGCAGCATGGTGGGGAATGAAAAACTGTTTTTT. It translates to CASSMVGNEKLFF.

V and J are TRBV9 and TRBJ2-5; D gene unclear. Trimming stripped 1 base from V and 4 bases from J, with 8 bases between. This CDR3 has 13 residues. CDR1 is SGDLS and CDR2 is YYNGEE in the germline V gene. This CDR3 reads CASSVTSSETQYF. The CDR3 bases are TGTGCCAGCAGCGTAACCAGTTCAGAGACCCAGTACTTC. Using reference TRBV9 and TRBJ2-5 for the parts outside the CDR3, the full variable domain is DSGVTQTPKHLITATGQRVTLRCSPRSGDLSVYWYQQSLDQGLQFLIQYYNGEERAKGNILERFSAQQFPDLHSELNLSSLELGDSALYFCASSVTSSETQYFGPGTRLLVL.

V usage is TRBV5-6 and J usage is TRBJ2-7; a possible D gene is TRBD1 (6 bases). The CDR3 contains 13 residues. V was pared by 4 bases and J by 6 bases, with 14 bases between. The germline CDR1 and CDR2 sequences are SGHDT and YYEEEE. CDR3 amino acids: CASSLYGTREQYF. In DNA form, the CDR3 reads TGTGCCAGCAGCCTATACGGGACACGCGAGCAGTACTTC.

This clone occurred once. The chain carries TRBV6-5 and TRBJ1-2, with D tentatively TRBD1 (6 bases). V lost 5 bases and J 1 base, leaving 14 bases between the germline ends. The CDR3 totals 15 residues. Germline CDR1 is MNHEY and CDR2 is SVGAGI. Here the CDR3 reads CASSRSTGSNYGYTF. The DNA of the CDR3 is TGTGCCAGCAGTCGTTCGACAGGAAGTAACTATGGCTACACCTTC.

The rearrangement links TRBV7-9 to TRBJ2-2, with TRBD1 identical over 9 bases. From germline, CDR1 is SEHNR and CDR2 FQNEAQ (reference sequence). Unmatched junction bases numbered 8, after V lost 5 bases and J lost 4 bases. This CDR3 is 16 amino acids long. CDR3 DNA: TGTGCCAGCAGCCCACGCCGGACAGGGGCCACCGGGGAGCTGTTTTTT. It codes for CASSPRRTGATGELFF.

This chain joins TRBV29-1 and TRBJ2-5, with TRBD1 identical over 8 bases. Germline V gene sequence: CDR1 SQVTM, CDR2 ANQGSEA. Losses at the gene ends were 2 bases for V and 6 bases for J; bases not matched to a gene: 5. This CDR3 is 13 amino acids long. CDR3 loop: CSVERDRGQTQYF. The CDR3 region has the DNA TGCAGCGTTGAACGTGACAGGGGTCAGACCCAGTACTTC.

The V gene is TRBV10-2, the J gene TRBJ2-1; D possibly corresponds to TRBD2 (5 bases). The CDR3 is 13 amino acids. The V end lost 0 bases, the J end lost 6 bases, and 6 bases lay between the germline ends. Germline V gene data show CDR1 as WSHSY and CDR2 as SAAADI. The CDR3 nucleotides are TGCGCCAGCAGTGAGTCGAGGGTCAATGAGCAGTTCTTC. Its protein is CASSESRVNEQFF.

V is TRBV6-5 and J is TRBJ2-7; TRBD2 might be the D (5 bases). V lost 5 bases and J lost 3, with 5 bases in between. The germline gives CDR1 MNHEY, CDR2 SVGAGI. The CDR3 has 11 amino acids. CDR3 DNA: TGTGCCAGCAGTCGGGACTACGAGCAGTACTTC. Translating gives CASSRDYEQYF.

The chain joins TRBV21-1 to TRBJ2-5. TRBV21-1 is assigned pseudogene status. The CDR3 totals 10 residues. The CDR3 DNA reads TGTGCCAGCGGGGGAGAGACCCAGTACTTC. Encoded protein: CASGGETQYF.

The chain uses TRBV29-1 and TRBJ2-7; D gene unclear. The germline V and J ends were trimmed by 4 bases and 7 bases, with 20 bases remaining between them. The germline V gene has CDR1 SQVTM and CDR2 ANQGSEA. The CDR3 is 14 amino acids. The CDR3 coding sequence is TGCAGCGTTGGCAGCTTCGGCAGGATGGAAGAGCAGTACTTC. This encodes CSVGSFGRMEEQYF.

The rearrangement uses TRBV6-1 and TRBJ2-3; D uncertain. V was pared by 6 bases and J by 6 bases, with 16 bases between. Germline CDR1 MNHNS, CDR2 SASEGT. This CDR3 region has 14 residues. The DNA of the CDR3 is TGTGCCAGCAGGCTTGGAGTGGGTCCGGATACGCAGTATTTT. It codes for CASRLGVGPDTQYF.

This clone is a singleton in its sample. The chain employs TRBV19 and TRBJ1-5; D perhaps matches TRBD1 (5 bases). Germline-derived CDR1 and CDR2 are LNHDA and SQIVND (reference sequence). The CDR3 totals 16 residues. Between the trimmed V and J ends, which lost 6 bases and 2 bases, there was a span of 17 bases. DNA for the CDR3: TGTGCCAGTAGGACCAAAAAGGGGTTTGGCAATCAGCCCCAGCATTTT. Amino acid sequence: CASRTKKGFGNQPQHF.

J is TRBJ2-7 and V is TRBV19; no clear D. The CDR3 loop spans 11 amino acids. CDR1 is LNHDA and CDR2 is SQIVND in the germline V gene (reference sequence). The ends were cut back, 10 bases at V and 4 bases at J, with 11 bases in the middle. The CDR3 sequence: CATSAGYEQYF. The CDR3 nucleotides are TGTGCCACCTCAGCTGGGTACGAGCAGTACTTC.

The chain couples TRBV4-2 to TRBJ2-5; no reliable D call. V shed 0 bases and J shed 1 base, with 3 bases lying between them. The germline V gene has CDR1 LGHNA and CDR2 YNFKEQ. The CDR3 totals 13 residues. In nucleotides, the CDR3 is TGTGCCAGCAGCCAAGACATCCAAGAGACCCAGTACTTC. It yields the protein CASSQDIQETQYF.